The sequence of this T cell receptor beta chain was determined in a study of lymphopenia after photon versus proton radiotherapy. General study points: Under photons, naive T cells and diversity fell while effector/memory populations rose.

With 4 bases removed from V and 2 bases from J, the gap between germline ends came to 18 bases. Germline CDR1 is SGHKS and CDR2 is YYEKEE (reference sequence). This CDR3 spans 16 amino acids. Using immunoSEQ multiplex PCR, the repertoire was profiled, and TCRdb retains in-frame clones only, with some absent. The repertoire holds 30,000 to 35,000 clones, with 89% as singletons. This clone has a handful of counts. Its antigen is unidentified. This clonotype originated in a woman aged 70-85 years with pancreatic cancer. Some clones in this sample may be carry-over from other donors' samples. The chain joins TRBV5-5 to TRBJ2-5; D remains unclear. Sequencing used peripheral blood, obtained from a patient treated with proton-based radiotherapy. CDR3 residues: CASSLDVLGNQETQYF. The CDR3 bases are TGTGCCAGCAGCCTGGATGTATTGGGGAATCAAGAGACCCAGTACTTC.